The 8 T cell receptor beta chains presented below share a single source sample, sequenced in a study of T cell changes during pregnancy in multiple sclerosis. This table comes from immunoSEQ multiplex PCR, and its TCRdb copy is limited to in-frame clones, with some not included. In the table there are tens of thousands of clones, approximately 92% of which are singletons. The sequences come from peripheral blood, collected in the second trimester of pregnancy. The receptors were sampled from a female donor in good health, enrolled as a control in a pregnancy study.

This chain uses TRBV4-3 with TRBJ2-3, with 14 positions matching TRBD2. The germline V gene encodes CDR1 LGHNA and CDR2 YSLEER. The CDR3 contains 21 residues. Trimming removed 5 bases from V and 5 bases from J; junction bases left unmatched: 21. As DNA, the CDR3 is TGCGCCAGCAGCGATCGGATAGGGGGACTAGCGGGAGTCGGGGAACGAGATACGCAGTATTTT. Translated, it gives CASSDRIGGLAGVGERDTQYF.

The chain uses TRBV13 and TRBJ1-5; TRBD1 is a possible D gene (6 bases). The V gene lost 3 bases and the J gene lost 2 bases, with 14 bases spanning the gap. Germline V gene lookup returns CDR1 PRHDT and CDR2 FYEKMQ (reference sequence). The CDR3 covers 16 residues. The CDR3 spells CASSFPRGAGNQPQHF. In nucleotides, the CDR3 is TGTGCCAGCAGCTTCCCTCGGGGGGCGGGCAATCAGCCCCAGCATTTT.

V and J are TRBV7-3 and TRBJ2-1; D might be TRBD1 (5 bases). The CDR3 extends over 14 amino acids. Trimming took 0 bases from V and 10 from J, leaving 13 bases between them. CDR1 is SGHTA and CDR2 is FQGTGA in the germline V gene. CDR3 bases: TGTGCCAGCAGCTTAACCTACCCCTGGGGCGAGCAGTTCTTC. It encodes CASSLTYPWGEQFF.

The chain combines TRBV27 with TRBJ1-6; D is undetermined. From germline, CDR1 is MNHEY and CDR2 SMNVEV (reference sequence). This CDR3 region has 12 residues. V was pared by 8 bases and J by 9 bases, with 11 bases between. The CDR3 protein is CASQTGGSPLHF. Here the CDR3 DNA reads TGTGCCAGCCAAACCGGAGGTTCACCCCTCCACTTT.

The chain has TRBV29-1 and TRBJ1-5; D possibly corresponds to TRBD1 (5 bases). The ends were cut back, 3 bases at V and 4 bases at J, with 10 bases in the middle. This CDR3 is 13 amino acids long. CDR1 SQVTM and CDR2 ANQGSEA come from the germline V gene. The CDR3 region is CSVDIGGNQPQHF. The CDR3 region has the DNA TGCAGCGTTGATATTGGGGGGAATCAGCCCCAGCATTTT. Full variable domain (missing parts from reference TRBV29-1 and TRBJ1-5): SAVISQKPSRDICQRGTSLTIQCQVDSQVTMMFWYRQQPGQSLTLIATANQGSEATYESGFVIDKFPISRPNLTFSTLTVSNMSPEDSSIYLCSVDIGGNQPQHFGDGTRLSIL.

Here the CDR3 DNA reads TGTGCCAGCAGTGCGGGAGAGACAGATACGCAGTATTTT. Its protein is CASSAGETDTQYF. V is TRBV6-4 and J is TRBJ2-3; tentatively, D is TRBD2 (6 bases). V was cut by 4 bases and J by 3 bases, with 8 bases left in between. The CDR3 length is 13 residues. CDR1 is MRHNA, CDR2 SNTAGT, per germline.

The genes are TRBV7-8 and TRBJ2-3; 9 nucleotides align to TRBD2. V was pared by 5 bases and J by 4 bases, with 13 bases of the junction left unmatched. The CDR3 is 17 amino acids. Germline CDR1 is SGHVS and CDR2 is FQNEAQ. The CDR3 DNA sequence: TGTGCCAGCAGCCTCCAGCGGGCGGGGGGGGGCCCAGATACGCAGTATTTT. Encoded protein: CASSLQRAGGGPDTQYF.

The genes are TRBV5-1 and TRBJ2-5; 13 bases match TRBD2. Germline V gives CDR1 SGHRS, CDR2 YFSETQ. The CDR3 extends over 15 amino acids. V shed 7 bases and J 1 base; nucleotides not matched to a gene: 4. The CDR3 nucleotides read TGCGCCAGCGAGACTAGCGGGGGGTCCCAAGAGACCCAGTACTTC. Protein: CASETSGGSQETQYF.